This entry describes one T cell receptor (beta chain). The data stem from a study of blood T cell repertoires in COVID-19. Looking at the study overall: The United States, Italy and Spain provided the acute and convalescent COVID-19 samples. In each case, the material was cDNA or gDNA derived from T cells, B-cell-depleted T cells, or PBMCs.

Original analysis: Estimation of nucleated cell counts was performed using reference gene primer amplification. Assay: immunoSEQ multiplex PCR; the TCRdb copy retains only in-frame clones and omits some. V, J and clone size reflect that table, while D and trimming were determined from the DNA. This repertoire shows approximately 160,000 clones, approximately 95% found once; its top ten account for less than 2%. Seattle patients were enrolled while actively infected and followed longitudinally. The CDR3 has 16 residues. V shed 2 bases and J shed 0 bases, with 11 bases lying between them. The germline gives CDR1 KGHSH, CDR2 LQKENI.

The sequence came from a woman aged 55-70 years with COVID-19, enrolled during active disease. This chain joins TRBV18 and TRBJ1-5; no definite D call. The sample taken for sequencing was peripheral blood. The CDR3, as DNA: TGTGCCAGCTCACCAGATAGCCGGCCTAGCAATCAGCCCCAGCATTTT. It translates to CASSPDSRPSNQPQHF.